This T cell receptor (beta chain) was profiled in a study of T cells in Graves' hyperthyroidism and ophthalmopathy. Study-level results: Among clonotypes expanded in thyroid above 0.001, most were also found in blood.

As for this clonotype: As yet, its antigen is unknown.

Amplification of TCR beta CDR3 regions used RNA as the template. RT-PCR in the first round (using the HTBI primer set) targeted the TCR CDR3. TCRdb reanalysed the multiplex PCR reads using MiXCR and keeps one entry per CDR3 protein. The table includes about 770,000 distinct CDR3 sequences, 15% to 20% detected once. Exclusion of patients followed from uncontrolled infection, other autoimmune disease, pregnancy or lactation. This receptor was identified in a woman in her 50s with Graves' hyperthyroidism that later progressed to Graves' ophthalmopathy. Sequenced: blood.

CDR3 DNA: TGTGCCAGCAGCCAGCCGGGACAGGGGGGTCAAGAGACCCAGTACTTC. It is translated as CASSQPGQGGQETQYF. This chain connects TRBV3-1 to TRBJ2-5, with 11 nucleotides matching TRBD1. Trimming removed 3 bases from V and 2 bases from J; junction bases left unmatched: 5. Per the germline V gene, CDR1 is LGHDT and CDR2 is YNNKEL (reference sequence). There are 16 residues in the CDR3.